The clone carrying this T cell receptor (beta chain) was seen a handful of times. TCRdb used MiXCR to reprocess the 5' RACE reads, holding one entry per CDR3 protein. This sample yields about 170,000 distinct CDR3 sequences, of which 10% to 15% are seen a single time; 2.5% to 3.5% belongs to the top ten. This entry belongs to a study of T-cell memory formation after mild COVID-19. Germline loops: CDR1 MNHNY, CDR2 SVGAGI (reference sequence). The V end was cut by 2 bases, the J end by 0 bases, with 12 bases between. The CDR3 consists of 16 residues. This clonotype originated in a man younger than 35 who had mild COVID-19 (a few samples of this study predate the infection). Cell type and time point are not known. This rearrangement joins TRBV6-6 to TRBJ2-3, with D possibly being TRBD1 or TRBD2 (5 bases each). Sample: PBMCs or a T cell subset sorted from them (not recorded which). The CDR3 nucleotides are TGTGCCAGCAGTTACGGGGTCGGGGCTAGCACAGATACGCAGTATTTT. Translating it yields CASSYGVGASTDTQYF.